The 12 T cell receptor beta chains below come from one sample, sequenced in a study of blood T cells in healthy people across ages (dated by TCRdb to the mid-2010s). Library creation used 5' RACE. Sequencing was performed on an Illumina HiSeq 2500. The second PCR ran for about 6 to 11 cycles and used a J-beta primer mix along with a sample-barcoded 5' primer. The public reads were quality trimmed at Q25 with fastp and then assembled into clones with MiXCR by TCRdb, keeping productive beta chains. Under each unique CDR3 protein, matching rows form one entry showing the most common genes and DNA. This sample gives 1.5 million to 2 million distinct CDR3 sequences in total; about 30% of them show up just once. Clones ranked in the top ten supply approximately 7.7% of the sample. The sequenced sample consisted of blood. These TCRs come from a woman between 25 and 40 years old in good health.

This clonotype has more than one count but fewer than ten. The chain recombines TRBV9 with TRBJ2-7, with D unresolved. The V gene lost 4 bases and the J gene lost 6 bases, with 17 bases spanning the gap. The CDR3 spans 14 residues. The germline gives CDR1 SGDLS, CDR2 YYNGEE. The CDR3 DNA reads as TGTGCCAGCAGCCCCGGGCATGGCGGTGGCGAGCAGTACTTC. The encoded protein is CASSPGHGGGEQYF.

This clonotype was observed many times. V gene TRBV5-1 combines with J gene TRBJ2-1, with D perhaps TRBD2 (7 bases). This CDR3 spans 16 amino acids. V was clipped by 0 bases and J by 3 bases, with 13 bases between them. Per germline, CDR1 SGHRS and CDR2 YFSETQ. CDR3 coding DNA: TGCGCCAGCAGCTTGGCCGGGGGGCCTAACTACAATGAGCAGTTCTTC. Protein product: CASSLAGGPNYNEQFF.

This clonotype was recorded a few times. The rearrangement uses TRBV5-1 and TRBJ2-7, with D possibly matching TRBD2 (6 bases). Per the germline V gene, CDR1 is SGHRS and CDR2 is YFSETQ. Trimming cost V 5 bases and J 3 bases, with 21 bases left between them. The CDR3 consists of 16 residues. The CDR3 sequence: CASSPTTGLTRYEQYF. The CDR3, as DNA: TGCGCCAGCAGTCCTACCACGGGACTGACGCGCTACGAGCAGTACTTC. The full variable domain, in which reference TRBV5-1 and TRBJ2-7 provide the parts outside the CDR3, is KAGVTQTPRYLIKTRGQQVTLSCSPISGHRSVSWYQQTPGQGLQFLFEYFSETQRNKGNFPGRFSGRQFSNSRSEMNVSTLELGDSALYLCASSPTTGLTRYEQYFGPGTRLTVT.

The rearrangement links TRBV5-1 to TRBJ1-1; D remains ambiguous. This CDR3 contains 14 residues. Germline CDR1 and CDR2: SGHRS and YFSETQ. V gave up 0 bases and J gave up 1 base, with 7 bases separating them. The chain's CDR3 is CASSLGHTNTEAFF. DNA for the CDR3: TGCGCCAGCAGCTTGGGACACACGAACACTGAAGCTTTCTTT. The variable domain in full, completed from reference TRBV5-1 and TRBJ1-1, reads KAGVTQTPRYLIKTRGQQVTLSCSPISGHRSVSWYQQTPGQGLQFLFEYFSETQRNKGNFPGRFSGRQFSNSRSEMNVSTLELGDSALYLCASSLGHTNTEAFFGQGTRLTVV.

This clonotype showed up many times. The chain has TRBV5-1 and TRBJ1-1, with 9 bases fitting TRBD1. This CDR3 is 15 amino acids long. CDR1 and CDR2 from the germline V gene are SGHRS and YFSETQ. J gave up 8 bases and V 1 base, and 9 bases lay outside the gene matches. CDR3 in amino acids: CASSLTPGQGAEAFF. In DNA, the CDR3 is TGCGCCAGCAGCTTGACGCCGGGACAGGGCGCCGAAGCTTTCTTT.

The chain is built from TRBV9 and TRBJ2-7; D uncertain. CDR1 and CDR2 from the germline V gene are SGDLS and YYNGEE. V was clipped by 4 bases and J by 5 bases, with 13 bases between them. This CDR3 has 13 residues. The DNA of the CDR3 is TGTGCCAGCAGCCCGACGACCTTGGACGAGCAGTACTTC. This translates into CASSPTTLDEQYF.

This clonotype has ten or more counts. Given a much more abundant clone one base away, this may be a read error. The chain combines TRBV10-2 with TRBJ2-5, with D possibly being TRBD2 (6 bases). Germline values: CDR1 WSHSY, CDR2 SAAADI. Trimming cost V 6 bases and J 9 bases, with 17 bases left between them. CDR3 size: 13 residues. The CDR3 sequence: CASRESGIAAQYF. The CDR3 nucleotides read TGCGCCAGCAGGGAGAGCGGCATAGCGGCCCAGTACTTC.

This clonotype turned up a few times. DNA for the CDR3: TGTGCCAGCAGCCCCCACCTTGGGGGGCTGGTCACTGAAGCTTTCTTT. It encodes CASSPHLGGLVTEAFF. The chain combines TRBV7-2 with TRBJ1-1; possibly TRBD1 for D (6 bases). The CDR3 extends over 16 amino acids. With 5 bases removed from V and 4 bases from J, the gap between germline ends came to 20 bases. Germline CDR1 reads SGHTA; CDR2 reads FQGNSA.

This clonotype was observed many times. J is TRBJ2-7 and V is TRBV7-2; D might be TRBD1 or TRBD2, each matching 5 bases. The CDR3 totals 13 residues. The ends were cut back, 1 base at V and 5 bases at J, with 9 bases in the middle. Germline-derived CDR1 and CDR2 are SGHTA and FQGNSA. CDR3 in amino acids: CASSLGGINEQYF. The CDR3 bases are TGTGCCAGCAGCTTAGGGGGGATCAACGAGCAGTACTTC.

This chain uses TRBV5-1 with TRBJ2-3; maybe TRBD1 (6 bases). CDR1 and CDR2 (germline): SGHRS, YFSETQ. Trimming removed 4 bases at V and 4 bases at J, with 19 bases between. The CDR3 consists of 16 residues. The CDR3 region is CASSAPRDTGPDTQYF. The DNA of the CDR3 is TGCGCCAGCAGCGCACCACGGGACACTGGTCCAGATACGCAGTATTTT.

This clonotype was counted a few times. A junction end diverges from the germline sequence, so it may reflect a read error. This chain connects TRBV7-2 to TRBJ2-1; 8 nucleotides match TRBD2. In germline, CDR1 is SGHTA, CDR2 FQGNSA. The CDR3 is 15 residues long. CDR3 coding DNA: TGTGCCAGCAGGTTAGCGACCGGGGGGGAGAATGAGCAGTTCTTC. This translates into CASRLATGGENEQFF.

This clonotype has ten or more counts. V is TRBV20-1 and J is TRBJ2-7, with TRBD2 identical over 10 bases. The CDR3 is 15 amino acids. Trimming took 1 base from V and 2 from J; bases not matched to a gene: 5. Germline CDR1 is DFQATT and CDR2 is SNEGSKA (reference sequence). In DNA, the CDR3 is TGCAGTGCTAGAGCTCCTAGCGGGGGTACCTACGAGCAGTACTTC. Protein product: CSARAPSGGTYEQYF.